The clone carrying this T cell receptor beta chain was observed a single time. This sample stems from a study of CD8+ T cells in alopecia areata. The treatment: oral pan-JAK inhibitor, 5-10 mg twice daily. Looked up from germline, CDR1 is SGHNT and CDR2 is YYREEE (reference sequence). The trim removed 1 base at V and 3 bases at J, leaving 2 bases unmatched. This CDR3 region has 14 residues. Extraction and reverse transcription of RNA yielded cDNA as the sequencing template. Sequencing was performed with immunoSEQ multiplex PCR; in TCRdb, only in-frame clones are kept and a portion is missing. The sample contains 180,000 or so clones, around 51% of which appear only once.

Specimen: CD8+ T cells sorted from blood, collected around week 54, from a patient treated with tofacitinib. The V and J genes are TRBV5-4 and TRBJ2-7; 9 nucleotides align to TRBD1. The TCR sequence derives from a human donor with alopecia areata. CDR3 protein: CASSLTGGGYEQYF. CDR3 sequence (DNA): TGTGCCAGCAGCTTGACAGGGGGCGGCTACGAGCAGTACTTC.